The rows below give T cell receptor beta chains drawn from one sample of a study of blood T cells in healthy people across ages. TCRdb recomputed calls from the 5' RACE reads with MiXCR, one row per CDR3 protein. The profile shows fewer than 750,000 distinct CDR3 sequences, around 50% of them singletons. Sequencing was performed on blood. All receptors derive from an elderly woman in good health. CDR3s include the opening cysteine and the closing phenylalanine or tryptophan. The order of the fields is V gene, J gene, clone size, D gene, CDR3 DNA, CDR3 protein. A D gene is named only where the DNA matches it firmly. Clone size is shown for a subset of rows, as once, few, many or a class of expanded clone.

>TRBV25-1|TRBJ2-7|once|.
TGTGCCAGCAGTGAAGGAGGGGCGTCTTCCTACGAGCAGTACTTC
CASSEGGASSYEQYF
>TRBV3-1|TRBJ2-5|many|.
TGTGCCAGCAGCCAAGAGGAAAAGACCCAGTACTTC
CASSQEEKTQYF
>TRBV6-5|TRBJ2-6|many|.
TGTGCCAGCAGCCTAGATAGGGCCGGTTCGGCCAACGTCCTGACTTTC
CASSLDRAGSANVLTF
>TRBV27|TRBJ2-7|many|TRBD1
TGTGCCAGCAGTCGAGCCCCAGGTGGACGACAGGGGATCTCCTACGAGCAGTACTTC
CASSRAPGGRQGISYEQYF
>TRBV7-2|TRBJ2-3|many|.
TGTGCCAGCAGCTTAGCAGGAGCAGCGAGAAGCACAGATACGCAGTATTTT
CASSLAGAARSTDTQYF
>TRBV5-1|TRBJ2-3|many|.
TGCGCCAGCAGCTTGGCCCCGGGACTCCAAGATACGCAGTATTTT
CASSLAPGLQDTQYF
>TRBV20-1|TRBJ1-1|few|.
TGCAGTGCTAGGTTCGCCGGCCGAAGGGGAACTGAAGCTTTCTTT
CSARFAGRRGTEAFF
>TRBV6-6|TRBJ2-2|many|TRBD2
TGTGCCAGCAGATTGGCGGGGGGGGACACCGGGGAGCTGTTTTTT
CASRLAGGDTGELFF
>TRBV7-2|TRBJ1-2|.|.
TGTGCCAGCAGCTTAGTCGCCCAGGGGAGGCTCACTAACTATGGCTACACCTTC
CASSLVAQGRLTNYGYTF
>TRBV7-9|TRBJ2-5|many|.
TGTGCCAGCAGCTTAGTCTTAGAGACCCAGTACTTC
CASSLVLETQYF
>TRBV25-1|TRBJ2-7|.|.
TGTGCCAGCAGTGAACCCCGGACAATCTACGAGCAGTACTTC
CASSEPRTIYEQYF
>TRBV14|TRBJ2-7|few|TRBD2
TGTGCCAGCAGCCAAGATGCACTAGCGGGATACGAGCAGTACTTC
CASSQDALAGYEQYF
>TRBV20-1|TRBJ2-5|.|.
TGCAGTGCTCCCTCTGGCACATCGGCGTCGGGGACCCAGTACTTC
CSAPSGTSASGTQYF
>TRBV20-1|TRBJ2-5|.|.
TGCAGTCCCCAGAGGAGGGAGACCCAGTACTTC
CSPQRRETQYF
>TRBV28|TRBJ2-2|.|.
TGTGCCAGCACGGGGCGAACCGACACCGGGGAGCTGTTTTTT
CASTGRTDTGELFF
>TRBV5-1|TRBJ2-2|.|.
TGCGCCAGCGGCCAGCCAGCTGCGAACACCGGGGAGCTGTTTTTT
CASGQPAANTGELFF
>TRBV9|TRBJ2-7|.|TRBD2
TGTGCCAGCAGCGTAGTTGGGACTAGCGGGGGCGAGCAGTACTTC
CASSVVGTSGGEQYF
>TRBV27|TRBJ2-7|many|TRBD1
TGTGCCAGCAGTCCCGCGAACCCCAGACAGGGGATCAACGAGCAGTACTTC
CASSPANPRQGINEQYF
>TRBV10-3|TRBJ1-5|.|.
TGTGCCATCACGGGAGGACCCAATCAGCCCCAGCATTTT
CAITGGPNQPQHF
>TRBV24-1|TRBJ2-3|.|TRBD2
TGTGCCACCAGTGTAGACCATAGCGGGAGTCAGACAGATACGCAGTATTTT
CATSVDHSGSQTDTQYF
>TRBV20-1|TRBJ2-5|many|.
TGCAGTGCTGTCCCGGGATCCCAAGAGACCCAGTACTTC
CSAVPGSQETQYF
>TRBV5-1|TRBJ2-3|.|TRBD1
TGCGCCAGCACCCCACTGACAGGGATTAGTGCAGATACGCAGTATTTT
CASTPLTGISADTQYF
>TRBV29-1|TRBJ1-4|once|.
TGCAGCGTTGATGAGGGGACTAATGAAAAACTGTTTTTT
CSVDEGTNEKLFF
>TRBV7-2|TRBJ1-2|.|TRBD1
TGTGCCAGCAGCCGTGGGGGGACAGGGACTAACTATGGCTACACCTTC
CASSRGGTGTNYGYTF
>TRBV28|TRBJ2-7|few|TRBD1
TGTGCCAGCAAAGTTCAGGGGGATATCTACGAGCAGTACTTC
CASKVQGDIYEQYF
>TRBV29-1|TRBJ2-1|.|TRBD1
TGCAGCTACCGACAGGGCCCCCGGGATAATGAGCAGTTCTTC
CSYRQGPRDNEQFF
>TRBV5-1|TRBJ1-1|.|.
TGCGCCAGCAGCTCTAAAGCAGTTCCTATGAACACTGAAGCTTTCTTT
CASSSKAVPMNTEAFF
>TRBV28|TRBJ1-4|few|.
TGTGCCAGCAGTCCCTGGGGAGGAGCTAATGAAAAACTGTTTTTT
CASSPWGGANEKLFF
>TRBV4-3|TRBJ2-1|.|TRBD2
TGCGCCAGCAGCCAAGATCGGCTAGCGGGTTTAAATGAGCAGTTCTTC
CASSQDRLAGLNEQFF
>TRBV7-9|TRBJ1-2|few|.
TGTGCCAGCAGCTTACCAGGCAACTATGGCTACACCTTC
CASSLPGNYGYTF
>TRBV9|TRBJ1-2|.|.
TGTGCCAGCAGCGTAGGAAATCGGGGCGGTGGCTATGGCTACACCTTC
CASSVGNRGGGYGYTF
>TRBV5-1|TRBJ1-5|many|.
TGCGCCAGCAAGGACCCTCCCCAGCATTTT
CASKDPPQHF
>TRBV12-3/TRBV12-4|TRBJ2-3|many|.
TGTGCCAGCAGTTTACTAGCCTACACAGATACGCAGTATTTT
CASSLLAYTDTQYF
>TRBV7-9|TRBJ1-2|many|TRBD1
TGTGCCAGCAGCGCCGGGACAGGGAACTATGGCTACACCTTC
CASSAGTGNYGYTF
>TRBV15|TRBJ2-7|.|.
TGTGCCACCGGGTCTTACAATGAGCAGTACTTC
CATGSYNEQYF
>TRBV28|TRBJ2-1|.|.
TGTGCCAGCAGCCTCAGAGTGGCTCGCTCCTACAATGAGCAGTTCTTC
CASSLRVARSYNEQFF